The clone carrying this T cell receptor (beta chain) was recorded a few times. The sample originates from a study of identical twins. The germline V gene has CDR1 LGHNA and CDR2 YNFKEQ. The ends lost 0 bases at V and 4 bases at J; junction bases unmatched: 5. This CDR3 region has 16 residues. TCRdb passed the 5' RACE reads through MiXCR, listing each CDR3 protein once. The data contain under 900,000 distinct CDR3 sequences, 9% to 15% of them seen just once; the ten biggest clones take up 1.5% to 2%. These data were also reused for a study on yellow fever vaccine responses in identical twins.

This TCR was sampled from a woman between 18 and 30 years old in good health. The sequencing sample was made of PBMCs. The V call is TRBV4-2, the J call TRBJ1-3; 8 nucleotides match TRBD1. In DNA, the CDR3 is TGTGCCAGCAGCCAAGATTTCCCAGGGGGCGGAAACACCATATATTTT. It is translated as CASSQDFPGGGNTIYF.